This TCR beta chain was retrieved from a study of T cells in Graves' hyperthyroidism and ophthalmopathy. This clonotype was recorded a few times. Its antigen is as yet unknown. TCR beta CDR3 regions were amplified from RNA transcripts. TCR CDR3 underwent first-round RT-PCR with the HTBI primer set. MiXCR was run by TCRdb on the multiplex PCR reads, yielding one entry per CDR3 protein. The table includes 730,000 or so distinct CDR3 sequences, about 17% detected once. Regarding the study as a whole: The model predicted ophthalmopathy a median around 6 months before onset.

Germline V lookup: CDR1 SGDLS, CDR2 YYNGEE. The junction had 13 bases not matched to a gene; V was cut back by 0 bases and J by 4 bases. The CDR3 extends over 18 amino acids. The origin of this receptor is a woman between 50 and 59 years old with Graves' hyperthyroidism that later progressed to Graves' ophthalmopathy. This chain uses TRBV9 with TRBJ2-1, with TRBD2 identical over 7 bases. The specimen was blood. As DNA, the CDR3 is TGTGCCAGCAGCGTAGTAGGGGTGGGGGGGTCCTATTACAATGAGCAGTTCTTC. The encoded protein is CASSVVGVGGSYYNEQFF.